The count of the clone carrying this T cell receptor (beta chain) is one. Analysis of PBMCs was direct, with no culture step. The data are from a study of neoadjuvant anti-PD-1 for oral cavity cancer. The CDR3 has 15 residues. V was pared by 2 bases and J by 1 base, with 3 bases of the junction left unmatched. The germline V gene encodes CDR1 MNHNY and CDR2 SVGAGI (reference sequence). The repertoire was sequenced with immunoSEQ multiplex PCR; TCRdb's copy has only in-frame clones and lacks some. The table has more than 12,000 clones, approximately 71% seen once. This material consisted of PBMCs, taken before nivolumab (anti-PD-1) treatment. The TCR comes from a person aged 35-79 years with oral cavity squamous cell carcinoma. This chain connects TRBV6-6 to TRBJ2-3; 7 bases fit TRBD2. In DNA form, the CDR3 reads TGTGCCAGCAGTTACATCGCGGGAGGCACAGATACGCAGTATTTT. Translation: CASSYIAGGTDTQYF.